The 22 T cell receptor beta chains given below trace back to one sample, sequenced in a study of post-analysis software for immune sequencing data. These receptors have no known antigen. Findings and limits, study-wide: Patients showed TRBV5-6, TRBV5-1 and TRBV20-1 among five TRBV segments more frequent than in controls.

TCR beta cDNA libraries included unique molecular identifiers. TCRdb processed the PCR reads anew with MiXCR; each CDR3 protein has one entry. The sample contains roughly 670,000 distinct CDR3 sequences, more than 50% of which appear only once. The sequencing sample was made of blood. The receptors come from a girl aged 2 to 10 with multiple sclerosis.

V usage is TRBV20-1 and J usage is TRBJ1-2; 8 positions match TRBD1. The CDR3 loop spans 15 amino acids. V gave up 3 bases and J gave up 2 bases; unmatched junction bases: 8. In germline, CDR1 is DFQATT, CDR2 SNEGSKA (reference sequence). The CDR3: CSARAIGQGNYGYTF. The DNA for the CDR3 is TGCAGTGCTAGGGCGATTGGACAGGGAAACTATGGCTACACCTTC.

CDR3 sequence (DNA): TGTGCCAGCAGTAAAGGGACAGGGAGGGAAGAGACCCAGTACTTC. Amino acid sequence: CASSKGTGREETQYF. The chain uses TRBV11-3 and TRBJ2-5, with 9 positions matching TRBD1. This CDR3 spans 15 amino acids. Germline assignment: CDR1 SGHNT and CDR2 YENEEA. V lost 6 bases to trimming and J lost 3 bases; unmatched junction nucleotides: 8.

V usage is TRBV20-1 and J usage is TRBJ2-1, with D possibly called TRBD1 or TRBD2 (5 bases each). CDR1 is DFQATT and CDR2 is SNEGSKA in the germline V gene (reference sequence). Trimming took 8 bases from V and 8 from J, leaving 13 bases between them. This CDR3 comprises 11 residues. In nucleotides, the CDR3 is TGCAGTTCAGGGACCGGGGATGAGCAGTTCTTC. Protein: CSSGTGDEQFF.

This clonotype was seen a single time. The chain carries TRBV11-2 and TRBJ2-7; 13 nucleotides align to TRBD2. Germline assignment: CDR1 SGHAT and CDR2 FQNNGV. CDR3 length: 19 amino acids. With 4 bases clipped from V and 3 bases from J, the junction kept 15 bases outside the gene matches. CDR3 sequence (DNA): TGTGCCAGCAGCTGCGCCCCGACTAGCGGGAGGAAGTGTAGCTACGAGCAGTACTTC. Its translation is CASSCAPTSGRKCSYEQYF.

This clonotype was observed a handful of times. V usage is TRBV12-3 or TRBV12-4 and J usage is TRBJ2-1; D is possibly TRBD2 (6 bases). The CDR3 extends over 13 amino acids. Deletions cut 5 bases from V and 6 bases from J, with 11 bases between. The CDR3 loop reads CASSPPGGNEQFF. The CDR3 DNA follows: TGTGCCAGCAGTCCCCCCGGGGGCAATGAGCAGTTCTTC.

This clonotype was counted ten times or more. This rearrangement joins TRBV27 to TRBJ2-7; D remains ambiguous. The CDR3 runs to 13 residues. Trimming removed 2 bases at V and 2 bases at J, with 7 bases between. Germline lookup yields CDR1 MNHEY and CDR2 SMNVEV (reference sequence). Written as DNA, the CDR3 is TGTGCCAGCAGTTTAGGCCGGACCTACGAGCAGTACTTC. Its translation: CASSLGRTYEQYF.

This clonotype appeared a few times. The V and J genes are TRBV6-4 and TRBJ1-2; unclear D gene. V was trimmed by 0 bases and J by 9 bases, leaving 8 bases between them. The CDR3 covers 12 residues. Per the germline V gene, CDR1 is MRHNA and CDR2 is SNTAGT. The CDR3 nucleotides are TGTGCCAGCAGTGACTCGGCTGGTAGCTACACCTTC. Protein product: CASSDSAGSYTF.

The rearrangement uses TRBV20-1 and TRBJ2-4; possibly TRBD1 for D (5 bases). This CDR3 contains 12 residues. V lost 4 bases to trimming and J lost 13 bases, with 17 bases between them. CDR1 is DFQATT and CDR2 is SNEGSKA in the germline V gene (reference sequence). The DNA of the CDR3 is TGCAGTGCTACACTCGGACACTTGCGGCAGTACTTC. The encoded protein is CSATLGHLRQYF.

The CDR3 sequence: CASSIRSYNEQFF. CDR3 DNA sequence: TGTGCCAGTAGTATTAGATCTTACAATGAGCAGTTCTTC. The chain carries TRBV19 and TRBJ2-1; no firm D call. V lost 3 bases and J lost 4, with 7 bases in between. The CDR3 runs to 13 residues. CDR1 is LNHDA and CDR2 is SQIVND in the germline V gene (reference sequence). The entire variable domain, with the rest obtained from reference TRBV19 and TRBJ2-1, is as follows: DGGITQSPKYLFRKEGQNVTLSCEQNLNHDAMYWYRQDPGQGLRLIYYSQIVNDFQKGDIAEGYSVSREKKESFPLTVTSAQKNPTAFYLCASSIRSYNEQFFGPGTRLTVL.

This clonotype was recorded only once. The chain joins TRBV20-1 to TRBJ2-5; 7 nucleotides line up with TRBD1. Trimming took 5 bases from V and 2 from J; bases not matched to a gene: 11. CDR1 is DFQATT, CDR2 SNEGSKA, per germline (reference sequence). The CDR3 has 15 residues. In DNA form, the CDR3 reads TGCAGTGCTTACAGGGGAGCGAGTCGGCAAGAGACCCAGTACTTC. As protein: CSAYRGASRQETQYF.

CDR3 residues: CSVEDLGSGFYNEQFF. For the CDR3, the DNA is TGCAGCGTTGAAGATCTTGGTAGCGGGTTCTACAATGAGCAGTTCTTC. The gene calls are TRBV29-1 and TRBJ2-1; 7 bases fit TRBD2. J lost 3 bases, V lost 0 bases, and 8 bases had no gene match. CDR1 and CDR2 (germline): SQVTM, ANQGSEA. This CDR3 has 16 residues.

The chain employs TRBV10-3 and TRBJ2-7, with TRBD1 identical over 11 bases. The V segment lost 2 bases and the J segment 9 bases; nucleotides outside the gene matches: 12. Looked up from germline, CDR1 is ENHRY and CDR2 is SYGVKD. The CDR3 spans 16 residues. The CDR3, as DNA: TGTGCCATCAGTGAGAGGAGGGGGACAGGGGGACTGGGGCAGTACTTC. Encoded protein: CAISERRGTGGLGQYF.

The chain uses TRBV28 and TRBJ2-5, with TRBD2 matching over 12 bases. The CDR3 loop spans 16 amino acids. After removal of 3 bases from V and 2 bases from J, the junction contained 4 bases not matched to a gene. From germline, CDR1 is MDHEN and CDR2 SYDVKM. The CDR3, as DNA: TGTGCCAGCAGTTTCCGGACTAGCGGGACACAAGAGACCCAGTACTTC. Its translation: CASSFRTSGTQETQYF.

The chain carries TRBV10-3 and TRBJ1-1; D is undetermined. The V and J ends lost 1 base and 1 base respectively, with 7 bases between them. This CDR3 contains 14 residues. Germline-derived CDR1 and CDR2 are ENHRY and SYGVKD. The CDR3 sequence: CAISELEENTEAFF. The CDR3 bases are TGTGCCATCAGTGAGTTAGAGGAGAACACTGAAGCTTTCTTT.

The rearrangement joins TRBV19 to TRBJ2-3; no definite D call. V lost 5 bases to trimming and J lost 2 bases, with 14 bases between them. The germline gives CDR1 LNHDA, CDR2 SQIVND (reference sequence). The CDR3 runs 15 residues. Here the CDR3 reads CASSGFHGVTDTQYF. In nucleotides, the CDR3 is TGTGCCAGTAGTGGGTTTCACGGAGTCACAGATACGCAGTATTTT.

The chain carries TRBV19 and TRBJ2-7; D may correspond to TRBD1 or TRBD2 (5 bases each). This CDR3 region has 16 residues. Germline V gene lookup returns CDR1 LNHDA and CDR2 SQIVND (reference sequence). V gave up 5 bases and J gave up 0 bases, with 17 bases separating them. CDR3: CASSRFGTESSYEQYF. The CDR3 DNA is TGTGCCAGTAGTCGTTTCGGGACGGAAAGCTCCTACGAGCAGTACTTC.

The V and J genes are TRBV7-2 and TRBJ2-3, with 8 bases aligning to TRBD2. This CDR3 is built from 16 residues. V shed 0 bases and J 2 bases; nucleotides not matched to a gene: 4. The germline gives CDR1 SGHTA, CDR2 FQGNSA. The CDR3 region is CASSLASGGNTDTQYF. DNA of the CDR3: TGTGCCAGCAGCTTAGCGAGCGGGGGAAACACAGATACGCAGTATTTT.

The chain links TRBV27 to TRBJ2-1, with 9 bases identical to TRBD2. Germline assignment: CDR1 MNHEY and CDR2 SMNVEV (reference sequence). The CDR3 has 16 residues. With 5 bases clipped from V and 6 bases from J, the junction kept 11 bases outside the gene matches. The CDR3 protein is CASSDHGTSFANEQFF. The CDR3, as DNA: TGTGCCAGCAGTGACCACGGGACTAGCTTTGCCAATGAGCAGTTCTTC.

V gene TRBV3-1 combines with J gene TRBJ1-1; D is undetermined. The CDR3 loop spans 14 amino acids. Germline V lookup: CDR1 LGHDT, CDR2 YNNKEL (reference sequence). V lost 1 base and J 3 bases, leaving 9 bases between the germline ends. The CDR3 loop reads CASSQGAGDTEAFF. The DNA of the CDR3 is TGTGCCAGCAGCCAAGGGGCCGGGGACACTGAAGCTTTCTTT.

CDR3 DNA: TGTGCTAGTGGTCTTTACAATGAGCAGTTCTTC. This translates into CASGLYNEQFF. This chain connects TRBV12-5 to TRBJ2-1; no firm D call. V was shortened by 5 bases and J by 4 bases, with 3 bases between the two germline ends. The germline V gene has CDR1 LGHNT and CDR2 FRNRAP. The CDR3 runs to 11 residues.

V is TRBV12-3 or TRBV12-4 and J is TRBJ1-2; D possibly corresponds to TRBD1 (6 bases). The V end was cut by 5 bases, the J end by 6 bases, with 16 bases between. The CDR3 extends over 14 amino acids. The CDR3 DNA reads TGTGCCAGCAGTGTACAGGGTGCTAAGAATGGCTACACCTTC. It is translated as CASSVQGAKNGYTF.

CDR3 region: CASSGTSGRSTQYF. The CDR3, as DNA: TGTGCCAGCAGTGGGACTAGCGGGAGATCTACGCAGTATTTT. V and J are TRBV12-3 or TRBV12-4 and TRBJ2-3, with 14 bases fitting TRBD2. The CDR3 loop spans 14 amino acids. Trimming took 5 bases from V and 8 from J; bases not matched to a gene: 3.